This is a list of T cell receptor beta chains from one sample in a study of blood T cell repertoires in COVID-19. Measured with immunoSEQ multiplex PCR; TCRdb has only the in-frame clones, and not every one. Here the sample spans 200,000 to 300,000 clones, 82% being singletons. What was sequenced was peripheral blood. The receptors come from a woman aged 60-75 years with active or convalescent COVID-19. CDR3s include the opening cysteine and the closing phenylalanine or tryptophan. D genes are given only for firm matches. Some rows have no size entry. The others give once, few or many, or a class for an expanded clone.

j_call v_call cdr3_length clone_size d_call cdr3_nt cdr3_aa
TRBJ2-1 TRBV5-1 16 once TRBD1 TGCGCCAGCAGCCCCACCGGGACAGGGAGTTTGGATGAGCAGTTCTTC CASSPTGTGSLDEQFF
TRBJ2-1 TRBV5-4 13 - - TGTGCCAGCAGCACTGGGGGGTACAATGAGCAGTTCTTC CASSTGGYNEQFF
TRBJ1-1 TRBV19 14 - - TGTGCCAGTAGTTCCCGACAGTTTCACACTGAAGCTTTCTTT CASSSRQFHTEAFF
TRBJ2-3 TRBV3-1/TRBV3-2 14 - TRBD2 TGTGCCAGCAGCCGAGGGGGACTAGGGCCAACGCAGTATTTT CASSRGGLGPTQYF
TRBJ1-2 TRBV6-2/TRBV6-3 14 - TRBD1 TGTGCCAGCAGTCAAACACGGGACAGTCACTCCTACACCTTC CASSQTRDSHSYTF
TRBJ1-5 TRBV21-1 16 - - TGTGCCAGCAGCCCCCGAGTACGGGGGGGCAATCAGCCCCAGCATTTT CASSPRVRGGNQPQHF
TRBJ1-2 TRBV5-1 15 - - TGCGCCAGCAGCTTGGTCGCAGGGGCGAGGGCTGGCTACACCTTC CASSLVAGARAGYTF
TRBJ1-1 TRBV18 17 - - TGTGCCAGCTCACCATTGGGGCCCAACGCGGCCAACACTGAAGCTTTCTTT CASSPLGPNAANTEAFF
TRBJ1-4 TRBV18 14 few TRBD1 TGTGCCAGCTCACCCAGACAGGGAGATGAAAAACTGTTTTTT CASSPRQGDEKLFF
TRBJ1-3 TRBV28 16 - TRBD1 TGTGCCAGCAGTTTAAGGCGGACAGGGGTAGGAAACACCATATATTTT CASSLRRTGVGNTIYF
TRBJ2-1 TRBV30 14 - - TGTGCCTGGAGTGATGGAACAGGGAACAATGAGCAGTTCTTC CAWSDGTGNNEQFF
TRBJ1-5 TRBV30 13 - - TGTGCCTGGAGTCAGGGCGCCAATCAGCCCCAGCATTTT CAWSQGANQPQHF
TRBJ1-3 TRBV6-6 19 - - TGTGCCAGCAGTCATACACGGATCGGGGATCTCCACTCTGGAAACACCATATATTTT CASSHTRIGDLHSGNTIYF
TRBJ2-2 TRBV27 15 - - TGTGCCAGCAGTCGCGCAGGGCGGAGCACCGGGGAGCTGTTTTTT CASSRAGRSTGELFF
TRBJ2-3 TRBV28 15 - TRBD2 TGTGCCAGCAAGGCTAGCGGGGACATCACAGATACGCAGTATTTT CASKASGDITDTQYF
TRBJ1-2 TRBV7-9 16 - TRBD1 TGTGCCAGCAGCTCCTACCCGGGACAGGGGGCGAGGGGCTACACCTTC CASSSYPGQGARGYTF
TRBJ1-3 TRBV11-2 15 - TRBD1 TGTGCCAGCACCCGGGACAGGGCCTTTGGAAACACCATATATTTT CASTRDRAFGNTIYF
TRBJ1-6 TRBV5-1 16 - - TGCGCCAGCAGCCCGGAACAGAGCTCCTATAATTCACCCCTCCACTTT CASSPEQSSYNSPLHF
TRBJ2-3 TRBV4-2 19 - TRBD2 TGTGCCAGCAGCCAAGGGCAGGGCGGGGGGGTGACAATCACAGATACGCAGTATTTT CASSQGQGGGVTITDTQYF
TRBJ1-6 TRBV7-9 14 - - TGTGCCAGCAGCTTGGTGAACAATAATTCACCCCTCCACTTT CASSLVNNNSPLHF
TRBJ2-5 TRBV19 11 few - TGTGCCAGTAGTATACGAGAGACCCAGTACTTC CASSIRETQYF
TRBJ1-2 TRBV6-5 14 - TRBD1 TGTGCCAGCAGAAGGACAGGAGCTAACTATGGCTACACCTTC CASRRTGANYGYTF
TRBJ2-7 TRBV11-2 13 - - TGTGCCAGCAGCTTTAGGAGCTCCTACGAGCAGTACTTC CASSFRSSYEQYF
TRBJ1-1 TRBV14 12 - - TGTGCCAGCGGTCAGATGAACACTGAAGCTTTCTTT CASGQMNTEAFF
TRBJ1-1 TRBV10-2 14 - - TGCGCCAGCAGTCGTCCGAGGATGAACACTGAAGCTTTCTTT CASSRPRMNTEAFF